This T cell receptor (beta chain) was observed in a study of shared clonotypes between healthy human individuals. Study-wide results and caveats: The study drew on few donors, limiting represented genetic and exposure-history diversity. Memory subsets generally showed smaller estimated richness than naive subsets did.

The method was immunoSEQ multiplex PCR; TCRdb's version includes in-frame clones alone and lacks a portion of them. The table shows around 1.1 million clones, with around 78% occurring only once. Deletions cut 3 bases from V and 3 bases from J, with 3 bases between. From germline, CDR1 is SGHTA and CDR2 FQGNSA. The CDR3 consists of 11 residues. Regarding this clone: Its antigen remains unidentified. This sequence may be a read error, since a much larger clone differs from it by one base. Different DNA sequences within this sample yield the same CDR3.

The origin of this receptor is a man aged 18 to 35 in good health. Some clones in this sample may be carry-over from other donors' samples. Sequencing was performed on memory CD4+ T cells from PBMCs. Sample subset: CD45RA-negative fraction. This rearrangement joins TRBV7-2 to TRBJ2-7, with D hard to call. The chain's CDR3 is CASSLNYEQYF. The CDR3 DNA sequence: TGTGCCAGCAGCTTGAACTACGAGCAGTACTTC.